The TCR beta chain under discussion was sequenced for a study of shared clonotypes between healthy human individuals. The overall study: Each donor had three CD4 naive, three CD4 memory, two CD8 naive and one CD8 memory plate.

For this clone: As yet, its antigen is unknown.

Germline CDR1 reads SGHTA; CDR2 reads FQGNSA. V lost 7 bases to trimming and J lost 0 bases, with 13 bases between them. This CDR3 spans 15 amino acids. How the authors handled the data: Filtering differed, since immunoSEQ gave only junction sequences and no quality scores. Method: immunoSEQ multiplex PCR; TCRdb's copy keeps in-frame clones and lacks some. V and J calls and clone size are as listed in that table; D and trimming were resolved from the DNA. The sample has about 2.4 million clones, 85% to 95% seen once. Study conclusions and caveats: Non-shared clonotypes had lower generation probabilities than clonotypes shared by all four sorted-subset donors. Four donors had about 5.1% of their naive CD4 clonotypes in common.

The sequenced sample consisted of naive CD4+ T cells sorted from blood. The subset here: CD45RA+ positively selected. This clonotype originated in a man aged 18 to 29 in good health. This chain uses TRBV7-2 with TRBJ2-1; D might be TRBD1 (6 bases). The CDR3 sequence: CASTEGQSSYNEQFF. The CDR3 DNA reads TGTGCCAGCACCGAGGGACAAAGCTCCTACAATGAGCAGTTCTTC.